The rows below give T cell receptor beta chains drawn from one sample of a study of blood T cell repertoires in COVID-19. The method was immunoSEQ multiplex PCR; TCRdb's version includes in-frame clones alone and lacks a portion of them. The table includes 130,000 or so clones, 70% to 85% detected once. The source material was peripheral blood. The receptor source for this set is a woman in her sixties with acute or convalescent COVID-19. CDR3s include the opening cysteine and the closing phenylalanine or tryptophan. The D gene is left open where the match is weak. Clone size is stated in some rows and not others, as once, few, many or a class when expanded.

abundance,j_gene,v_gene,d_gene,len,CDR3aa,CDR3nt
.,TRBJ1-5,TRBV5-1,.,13,CASSPGGGQPQHF,TGCGCCAGCAGCCCGGGGGGAGGGCAGCCCCAGCATTTT
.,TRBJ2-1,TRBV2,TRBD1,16,CASSMTWDRELNEQFF,TGTGCCAGCAGCATGACATGGGACAGGGAATTGAATGAGCAGTTCTTC
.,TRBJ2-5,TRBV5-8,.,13,CASSLGHAETQYF,TGTGCCAGCAGCTTGGGACATGCGGAGACCCAGTACTTC
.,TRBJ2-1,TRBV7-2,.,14,CASSSGLYGNEQFF,TGTGCCAGCAGCTCCGGTCTCTATGGCAATGAGCAGTTCTTC
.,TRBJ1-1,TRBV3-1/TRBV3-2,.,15,CASSQVSRGFTEAFF,TGTGCCAGCAGCCAAGTGTCTCGCGGTTTCACTGAAGCTTTCTTT
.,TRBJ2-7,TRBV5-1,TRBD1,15,CASSPQSFTGGEQYF,TGCGCCAGCAGCCCTCAATCGTTTACAGGGGGCGAGCAGTACTTC
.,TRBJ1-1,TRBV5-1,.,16,CASSLAGQSTNTEAFF,TGCGCCAGCAGCTTGGCAGGACAGTCTACGAACACTGAAGCTTTCTTT
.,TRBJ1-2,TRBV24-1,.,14,CATSEKGRNYGYTF,TGTGCCACCAGTGAGAAGGGGCGGAACTATGGCTACACCTTC
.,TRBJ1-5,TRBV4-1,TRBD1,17,CASSDRTGEWGRQPQHF,TGCGCCAGCAGCGATAGGACAGGGGAGTGGGGTCGGCAGCCCCAGCATTTT
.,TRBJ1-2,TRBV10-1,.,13,CASSEILRQGYTF,TGCGCCAGCAGTGAAATCCTTCGACAGGGCTACACCTTC
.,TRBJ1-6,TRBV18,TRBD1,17,CASSPMKWTGVNSPLHF,TGTGCCAGCTCACCAATGAAATGGACAGGGGTAAATTCACCCCTCCACTTT
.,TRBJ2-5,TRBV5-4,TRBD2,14,CASSAGGRPETQYF,TGTGCCAGCAGCGCGGGAGGACGCCCAGAGACCCAGTACTTC
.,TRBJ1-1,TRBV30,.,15,CAWRGEWGQNTEAFF,TGTGCCTGGAGAGGAGAATGGGGGCAGAACACTGAAGCTTTCTTT
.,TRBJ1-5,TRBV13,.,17,CASSHTSGGPSGQPQHF,TGTGCCAGCAGCCACACATCGGGGGGGCCTTCGGGGCAGCCCCAGCATTTT
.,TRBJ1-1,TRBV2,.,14,CASSVARMNTEAFF,TGTGCCAGCAGTGTAGCCAGGATGAACACTGAAGCTTTCTTT
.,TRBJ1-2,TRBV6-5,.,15,CASSYSWGPNYGYTF,TGTGCCAGCAGTTACTCATGGGGGCCTAACTATGGCTACACCTTC
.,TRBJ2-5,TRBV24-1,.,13,CATSDPLQETQYF,TGTGCCACCAGTGATCCACTGCAAGAGACCCAGTACTTC
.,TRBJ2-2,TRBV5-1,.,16,CASSDGQAGRPGELFF,TGCGCCAGCAGCGATGGGCAGGCGGGTAGACCCGGGGAGCTGTTTTTT
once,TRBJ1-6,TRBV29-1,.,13,CSVAGSKDSPLHF,TGCAGCGTTGCCGGGAGTAAGGATTCACCCCTCCACTTT
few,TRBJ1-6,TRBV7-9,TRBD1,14,CASGGDSYNSPLHF,TGTGCCAGCGGAGGGGACAGTTACAATTCACCCCTCCACTTT
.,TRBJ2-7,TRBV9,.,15,CASSVGGGGVYEQYF,TGTGCCAGCAGCGTAGGGGGCGGGGGCGTCTACGAGCAGTACTTC
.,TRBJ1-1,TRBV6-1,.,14,CASSQGPGGAEAFF,TGTGCCAGCAGCCAGGGGCCCGGTGGGGCTGAAGCTTTCTTT
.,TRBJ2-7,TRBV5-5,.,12,CASSLDGYEQYF,TGTGCCAGTAGCCTTGACGGGTACGAGCAGTACTTC
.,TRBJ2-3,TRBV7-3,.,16,CASSLRGWQSTDTQYF,TGTGCCAGCAGCTTACGGGGGTGGCAGAGCACAGATACGCAGTATTTT
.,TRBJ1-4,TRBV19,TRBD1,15,CASSMGGTGAEKLFF,TGTGCCAGTAGTATGGGGGGGACAGGGGCTGAAAAACTGTTTTTT
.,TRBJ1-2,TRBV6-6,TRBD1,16,CATSGTEDAPGYGYTF,TGTGCCACCTCCGGGACAGAAGATGCCCCGGGGTATGGCTACACCTTC
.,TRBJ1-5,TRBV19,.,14,CASSIATGNQPQHF,TGTGCCAGTAGTATAGCAACGGGGAATCAGCCCCAGCATTTT
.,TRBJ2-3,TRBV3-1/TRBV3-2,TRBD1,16,CASSQADRAPWDTQYF,TGTGCCAGCAGCCAAGCAGACAGGGCTCCTTGGGATACGCAGTATTTT
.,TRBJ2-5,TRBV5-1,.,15,CASSPGTRSGETQYF,TGCGCCAGCAGCCCCGGGACAAGGAGCGGAGAGACCCAGTACTTC
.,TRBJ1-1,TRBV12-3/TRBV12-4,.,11,CASSLALVAFF,TGTGCCAGCAGTTTAGCGTTAGTGGCTTTCTTT
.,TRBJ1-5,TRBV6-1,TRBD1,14,CASSEGTGRGPQHF,TGTGCCAGCAGTGAAGGGACAGGGAGGGGGCCCCAGCATTTT